Shown below are 20 T cell receptor beta chains from a single sample sequenced in a study of blood T cell repertoires in COVID-19. TCRdb's table, derived via immunoSEQ multiplex PCR, lists solely in-frame clones and lacks some. The sample carries 150,000 to 200,000 clones, about 87% recorded once. Sequencing used peripheral blood. Source of these receptors: a man aged 40-49 years with active or convalescent COVID-19.

J is TRBJ1-1 and V is TRBV4-1; D perhaps matches TRBD1 (6 bases). Trimming took off 3 bases at V and 5 bases at J, with 16 bases between the two ends. Per the germline V gene, CDR1 is MGHRA and CDR2 is YSYEKL. This CDR3 spans 15 amino acids. CDR3 sequence: CASSQVQGLGTEAFF. For the CDR3, the DNA is TGCGCCAGCAGCCAGGTACAGGGCCTGGGGACTGAAGCTTTCTTT.

The chain uses TRBV11-1 and TRBJ1-2; 8 bases match TRBD1. Unmatched junction bases numbered 16, after V lost 0 bases and J lost 10 bases. Germline assignment: CDR1 SGHAT and CDR2 FQDESV (reference sequence). The CDR3 is 17 amino acids. DNA for the CDR3: TGTGCCAGCAGCTTAGCAGGGTCGGGGCAGGGGGCCTTCTCCTACACCTTC. It is translated as CASSLAGSGQGAFSYTF.

V usage is TRBV14 and J usage is TRBJ1-1; 8 nucleotides agree with TRBD1. Germline values: CDR1 SGHDN, CDR2 FVKESK. V dropped 6 bases and J dropped 0; count of bases not matched to a gene: 9. CDR3 size: 16 residues. CDR3 in DNA: TGTGCCAGCAGTCGACAGGGGCCCCTGATGAACACTGAAGCTTTCTTT. Its protein product is CASSRQGPLMNTEAFF.

The chain combines TRBV6-6 with TRBJ1-3, with a tentative D call TRBD1 (6 bases). Trimming stripped 0 bases from V and 6 bases from J, with 9 bases between. CDR1 is MNHNY and CDR2 is SVGAGI in the germline V gene (reference sequence). CDR3 length equals 14 residues. The CDR3, as DNA: TGTGCCAGCAGTTACTCACAGGGAGCAAACACCATATATTTT. Translating it yields CASSYSQGANTIYF.

The chain carries TRBV13 and TRBJ1-3, with 9 bases fitting TRBD1. The CDR3 consists of 14 residues. V trimming: 7 bases; J trimming: 5 bases; junction bases outside the gene matches: 6. The germline gives CDR1 PRHDT, CDR2 FYEKMQ (reference sequence). The CDR3 sequence is CASIDRGLRNTIYF. The CDR3 region has the DNA TGTGCCAGCATCGACAGGGGGTTAAGAAACACCATATATTTT.

This clone was detected only a few times. V usage is TRBV4-1 and J usage is TRBJ1-5, with D possibly being TRBD1 (5 bases). CDR3 length: 15 residues. The V gene's germline CDR1 is MGHRA and CDR2 YSYEKL. Trimming left V 2 bases short and J 4 bases short, with 12 bases between. The CDR3 nucleotides are TGCGCCAGCAGCCAACGTGGACATACTAATCAGCCCCAGCATTTT. Translation: CASSQRGHTNQPQHF.

V usage is TRBV30 and J usage is TRBJ2-6; TRBD2 might be the D (6 bases). The CDR3 runs 18 residues. V was pared by 2 bases and J by 2 bases, with 19 bases between. Germline CDR1 GTSNPN, CDR2 SVGIG (reference sequence). The CDR3 spells CAWSIGTYTPAGANVLTF. In DNA, the CDR3 is TGTGCCTGGAGTATCGGGACTTATACACCGGCTGGGGCCAACGTCCTGACTTTC. The complete variable domain, with remaining parts taken from reference TRBV30 and TRBJ2-6, reads SQTIHQWPATLVQPVGSPLSLECTVEGTSNPNLYWYRQAAGRGLQLLFYSVGIGQISSEVPQNLSASRPQDRQFILSSKKLLLSDSGFYLCAWSIGTYTPAGANVLTFGAGSRLTVL.

The table lists this clone with a few counts. The CDR3 nucleotides are TGTGCCAGTAGTGGACGACAGGCGTACGAGCAGTACTTC. Translating it yields CASSGRQAYEQYF. The chain is built from TRBV19 and TRBJ2-7, with D perhaps matching TRBD1 (6 bases). Trimming removed 5 bases at V and 4 bases at J, with 12 bases between. CDR1 LNHDA and CDR2 SQIVND come from the germline V gene (reference sequence). The CDR3 extends over 13 amino acids.

The genes are TRBV18 and TRBJ2-3; 7 nucleotides match TRBD1. This CDR3 contains 14 residues. Germline CDR1 reads KGHSH; CDR2 reads LQKENI. Trimming cost V 3 bases and J 4 bases; bases outside gene matches: 4. This CDR3 is CASSPTGLADTQYF. CDR3 bases: TGTGCCAGCTCACCGACAGGGTTAGCAGATACGCAGTATTTT. Using reference TRBV18 and TRBJ2-3 for the parts outside the CDR3, the full variable domain is NAGVMQNPRHLVRRRGQEARLRCSPMKGHSHVYWYRQLPEEGLKFMVYLQKENIIDESGMPKERFSAEFPKEGPSILRIQQVVRGDSAAYFCASSPTGLADTQYFGPGTRLTVL.

The chain recombines TRBV12-5 with TRBJ2-3; 8 bases agree with TRBD2. From germline, CDR1 is LGHNT and CDR2 FRNRAP. V was pared by 0 bases and J by 2 bases, with 10 bases of the junction left unmatched. The CDR3 extends over 18 amino acids. The CDR3 coding sequence is TGTGCTAGTGGTTTGGTAAAGTTAGCGGGGACCTCCACAGATACGCAGTATTTT. This sequence encodes CASGLVKLAGTSTDTQYF. Together with reference TRBV12-5 and TRBJ2-3, the CDR3 gives the full variable domain: DARVTQTPRHKVTEMGQEVTMRCQPILGHNTVFWYRQTMMQGLELLAYFRNRAPLDDSGMPKDRFSAEMPDATLATLKIQPSEPRDSAVYFCASGLVKLAGTSTDTQYFGPGTRLTVL.

The chain links TRBV11-2 to TRBJ2-7; D is undetermined. The CDR3 extends over 12 amino acids. V was cut by 5 bases and J by 0 bases, with 5 bases left in between. Germline V gene lookup returns CDR1 SGHAT and CDR2 FQNNGV. The chain's CDR3 is CASSPSSYEQYF. The CDR3 DNA follows: TGTGCCAGCAGCCCTAGCTCCTACGAGCAGTACTTC.

V is TRBV11-2 and J is TRBJ1-5, with 9 bases fitting TRBD1. The CDR3 totals 15 residues. Trimming at V came to 5 bases and at J to 1 base, leaving 3 bases not matched to a gene. Germline V lookup: CDR1 SGHAT, CDR2 FQNNGV. For the CDR3, the DNA is TGTGCCAGCAGCGCCGGGACAGGGAGCAATCAGCCCCAGCATTTT. This translates into CASSAGTGSNQPQHF.

This clone is a singleton in its sample. The genes are TRBV30 and TRBJ1-1; 12 bases agree with TRBD1. Germline CDR1 GTSNPN, CDR2 SVGIG (reference sequence). The junction had 7 bases not matched to a gene; V was cut back by 0 bases and J by 5 bases. CDR3 length equals 16 residues. CDR3 sequence reads: CAWSVRDRGRQTEAFF. CDR3 in DNA: TGTGCCTGGAGTGTAAGGGACAGGGGGCGTCAAACTGAAGCTTTCTTT. Supplemented by reference TRBV30 and TRBJ1-1, the full variable domain reads SQTIHQWPATLVQPVGSPLSLECTVEGTSNPNLYWYRQAAGRGLQLLFYSVGIGQISSEVPQNLSASRPQDRQFILSSKKLLLSDSGFYLCAWSVRDRGRQTEAFFGQGTRLTVV.

This chain uses TRBV2 with TRBJ1-1, with D possibly being TRBD1 (6 bases). The CDR3 is made up of 16 amino acids. Looked up from germline, CDR1 is SNHLY and CDR2 is FYNNEI. The ends were cut back, 2 bases at V and 4 bases at J, with 17 bases in the middle. The CDR3 region has the DNA TGTGCCAGCAGTGAATCGGGGGGGCGAGTATTCACTGAAGCTTTCTTT. Protein sequence: CASSESGGRVFTEAFF.

The gene calls are TRBV27 and TRBJ1-6; 8 bases align to TRBD1. The CDR3 is 18 residues long. Germline CDR1 MNHEY, CDR2 SMNVEV (reference sequence). The V segment lost 5 bases and the J segment 9 bases; nucleotides outside the gene matches: 18. DNA for the CDR3: TGTGCCAGCAGTCTCTTGGGGACAGGCACGAGGGCCTTTTCACCCCTCCACTTT. Translated: CASSLLGTGTRAFSPLHF.

This rearrangement joins TRBV15 to TRBJ1-6, with unresolved D. Germline CDR1 reads LNHNV; CDR2 reads YYDKDF (reference sequence). This CDR3 spans 14 amino acids. Trimming took off 3 bases at V and 6 bases at J, with 9 bases between the two ends. CDR3 nucleotides: TGTGCCACCAGCAGGCAGACGGGTAATTCACCCCTCCACTTT. It is translated as CATSRQTGNSPLHF.

The chain joins TRBV7-2 to TRBJ2-7, with 9 nucleotides matching TRBD2. The CDR3 sequence is 15 residues long. The V and J ends lost 1 base and 3 bases, in that order; junction bases with no gene match: 4. Germline V CDR1 and CDR2: SGHTA, FQGNSA. The CDR3 DNA follows: TGTGCCAGCAGCTTAGTTCCTAGCGGGGACTACGAGCAGTACTTC. This translates into CASSLVPSGDYEQYF.

For the CDR3, the DNA is TGTGCCAGCACTCCCCTAGCGGGTTTGGGGGAGACCCAGTACTTC. Its translation is CASTPLAGLGETQYF. The chain carries TRBV25-1 and TRBJ2-5, with 8 bases that match TRBD2. V was clipped by 7 bases and J by 5 bases; unmatched bases: 12. Germline V CDR1 and CDR2: MGHDK, SYGVNS. The length of the CDR3 is 15 residues.

The chain recombines TRBV5-6 with TRBJ2-7, with a weak D call TRBD2 (6 bases). This CDR3 comprises 15 residues. Per the germline V gene, CDR1 is SGHDT and CDR2 is YYEEEE. Deletions cut 4 bases from V and 4 bases from J, with 18 bases between. The CDR3 DNA is TGTGCCAGCAGCGCCCAACTAGCCCCTCTTTACGAGCAGTACTTC. As protein: CASSAQLAPLYEQYF.

The DNA of the CDR3 is TGTGCCAGCAGCCATCTAATCAAAGCAGATACGCAGTATTTT. It is translated as CASSHLIKADTQYF. The rearrangement joins TRBV11-2 to TRBJ2-3, with D hard to call. Germline-derived CDR1 and CDR2 are SGHAT and FQNNGV. The V end lost 5 bases, the J end lost 4 bases, and 13 bases lay between the germline ends. The CDR3 is made up of 14 amino acids.